These T cell receptor beta chains were read from a single sample in a study of blood T cell repertoires in COVID-19. The assay was immunoSEQ multiplex PCR, and TCRdb's table has in-frame clones only and misses some. The data show approximately 26,000 clones, 60% to 85% seen once. Sequencing was done on a sample of peripheral blood. The receptors originated from a man older than 75 with active or convalescent COVID-19. Both conserved end residues are part of each CDR3. The D gene is left open where the match is weak. The size field is filled for only some rows; it gives once, few, many or a size class.

>TRBD2|TRBJ2-1|TRBV4-3|.
TGCGCCAGCAGCCCAGGGAGGGGACTAGCGACCTACAATGAGCAGTTCTTC
CASSPGRGLATYNEQFF
>.|TRBJ2-3|TRBV11-3|.
TGTGCCAGCAGCCCCGGGAAAGCTAGCACAGATACGCAGTATTTT
CASSPGKASTDTQYF
>TRBD1|TRBJ2-7|TRBV7-9|.
TGTGCCAGCAGCTTTGGGACAGGTATTACCTACGAGCAGTACTTC
CASSFGTGITYEQYF
>TRBD1|TRBJ1-6|TRBV5-1|.
TGCGCCAGCAGCCCCGGGACAGAATATAATTCACCCCTCCACTTT
CASSPGTEYNSPLHF
>.|TRBJ1-5|TRBV7-6|.
TGTGCCAGCAGCCCCTTATATAGCAATCAGCCCCAGCATTTT
CASSPLYSNQPQHF
>TRBD1|TRBJ2-1|TRBV7-6|.
TGTGCCAGCAGCTTAGAGACAGGGTTTTACAATGAGCAGTTCTTC
CASSLETGFYNEQFF
>TRBD1|TRBJ2-7|TRBV10-2|.
TGCGCCAGTTTTGGGACAGATTCCTACGAGCAGTACTTC
CASFGTDSYEQYF
>.|TRBJ1-1|TRBV7-9|.
TGTGCCAGCAGCTTATCCCATGAAGCTTTCTTT
CASSLSHEAFF
>.|TRBJ2-2|TRBV9|.
TGTGCCAGCAGCGGACGACAAGGCCCAAACGCGAACACCGGGGAGCTGTTTTTT
CASSGRQGPNANTGELFF
>.|TRBJ1-5|TRBV21-1|.
TGTGCCAGCAGCAAAGTAAGCGGCAGCAGGGACTATAGCAATCAGCCCCAGCATTTT
CASSKVSGSRDYSNQPQHF
>.|TRBJ1-2|TRBV9|.
TGTGCCAGCAGCGTAGAGGGGGACGGAGCTTATGGCTACACCTTC
CASSVEGDGAYGYTF
>.|TRBJ1-6|TRBV9|.
TGTGCCAGCAGCCCTCGCAGGGATGCCAATTCACCCCTCCACTTT
CASSPRRDANSPLHF
>.|TRBJ1-2|TRBV6-4|once
TGTGCCAGCAGCCCGGAGGGTGGTGCCGGCAGCTACACCTTC
CASSPEGGAGSYTF
>.|TRBJ1-2|TRBV5-1|.
TGCGCCAGCCGGGACACTACCTCACATGGCTACACCTTC
CASRDTTSHGYTF
>.|TRBJ2-2|TRBV27|.
TGTGCCAGCAGTTTTTCACAGGACACCGGGGAGCTGTTTTTT
CASSFSQDTGELFF
>.|TRBJ1-2|TRBV3-1/TRBV3-2|.
TGTGCCAGCAGCCGCCGTTCTTCGGCTAACTATGGCTACACCTTC
CASSRRSSANYGYTF
>.|TRBJ1-1|TRBV3-1/TRBV3-2|.
TGTGCCAGCAGCCCGCGGACCGGGGATGAAGCTTTCTTT
CASSPRTGDEAFF
>.|TRBJ1-2|TRBV7-2|.
TGTGCCAGCAGCTTAGTTGGGCAGGGATATGGCTACACCTTC
CASSLVGQGYGYTF
>.|TRBJ1-1|TRBV7-8|.
TGTGCCAGCAGCTCCCGCGGAGGGACCACTGAAGCTTTCTTT
CASSSRGGTTEAFF
>TRBD2|TRBJ2-2|TRBV27|.
TGTGCCAGCAGGATAAGCGGGAGGTACGGGGAGCTGTTTTTT
CASRISGRYGELFF
>TRBD2|TRBJ2-3|TRBV14|.
TGTGCCAGCAGCCAGTCGGGACTAAACACAGATACGCAGTATTTT
CASSQSGLNTDTQYF
>TRBD1|TRBJ1-2|TRBV19|.
TGTGCCAGTAGTATGGGACAGGGCCTGAACTATGGCTACACCTTC
CASSMGQGLNYGYTF
>.|TRBJ1-5|TRBV6-9|few
TGTGCCAGCACAATACTCTCGCCAGGGCCCAGCAATCAGCCCCAGCATTTT
CASTILSPGPSNQPQHF
>.|TRBJ1-1|TRBV19|.
TGTGCCAGTAGTCCCAGGTCAAACGCTGAAGCTTTCTTT
CASSPRSNAEAFF
>TRBD2|TRBJ2-7|TRBV3-1/TRBV3-2|.
TGTGCCAGCAGCCAGACTAGCGGAGCCTACGAGCAGTACTTC
CASSQTSGAYEQYF
>.|TRBJ1-1|TRBV3-1/TRBV3-2|.
TGTGCCAGCAGCCCAACACGGGGAAGGTGGGCCACTGAAGCTTTCTTT
CASSPTRGRWATEAFF
>TRBD1|TRBJ1-3|TRBV4-1|.
TGCGCCAGCAGCCTCCTTGGACAGGGGACTGGAAACACCATATATTTT
CASSLLGQGTGNTIYF
>TRBD1|TRBJ1-2|TRBV7-2|.
TGTGCCAGCAGCCGGGACAGGAGTTATGGCTACACCTTC
CASSRDRSYGYTF
>TRBD1|TRBJ1-1|TRBV7-2|.
TGTGCCAGCAGCACCCGACAGGGGACCACTGAAGCTTTCTTT
CASSTRQGTTEAFF
>.|TRBJ2-3|TRBV24-1|.
TGTGCCACCAGGAGCGCGGGGGCCACAGATACGCAGTATTTT
CATRSAGATDTQYF
>.|TRBJ2-1|TRBV29-1|.
TGCAGCGTTGAAAGGGAGCAGCAGTTCTTC
CSVEREQQFF